This TCR beta chain appears in the sequencing data of a study of T cell changes during pregnancy in multiple sclerosis. Generated by immunoSEQ multiplex PCR, the TCRdb table keeps only in-frame clones and is missing some. This table holds about 97,000 clones, over 75% found once. CDR1 is KGHSH, CDR2 LQKENI, per germline. Trimming removed 3 bases from V and 4 bases from J, with 7 bases in between. The CDR3 extends over 13 amino acids. The V call is TRBV18, the J call TRBJ1-3; D is unresolved. The sequencing here drew on peripheral blood, taken in the second trimester of pregnancy. The receptor was derived from a female donor in good health, enrolled as a control in a pregnancy study. CDR3 nucleotides: TGTGCCAGCTCACCGGGAGCAGGAAACACCATATATTTT. This gives the protein CASSPGAGNTIYF.